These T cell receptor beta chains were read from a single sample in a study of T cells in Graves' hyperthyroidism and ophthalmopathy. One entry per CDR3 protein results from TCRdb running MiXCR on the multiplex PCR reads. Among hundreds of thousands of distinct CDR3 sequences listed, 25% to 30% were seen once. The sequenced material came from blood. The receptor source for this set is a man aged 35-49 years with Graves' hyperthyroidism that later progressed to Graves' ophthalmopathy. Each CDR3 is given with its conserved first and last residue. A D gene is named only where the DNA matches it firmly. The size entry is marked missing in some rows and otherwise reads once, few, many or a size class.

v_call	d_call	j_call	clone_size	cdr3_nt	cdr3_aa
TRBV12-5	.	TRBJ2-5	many	TGTGCTAGTGGTCCAAGCCGGGATCCCAAGGGGACCCAGTACTTC	CASGPSRDPKGTQYF
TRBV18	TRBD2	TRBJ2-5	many	TGTGCCAGCTCACCAACTAGCGGGAGAATACTGGAGACCCAGTACTTC	CASSPTSGRILETQYF
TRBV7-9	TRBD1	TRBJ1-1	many	TGTGCCAGCAGCTTAGGGGGGACAGACGAAGCTTTCTTT	CASSLGGTDEAFF
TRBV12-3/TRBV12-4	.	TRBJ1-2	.	TGTGCCAGCACGCAAGGGGGAGTGGCCGCTGGCTACACCTTC	CASTQGGVAAGYTF
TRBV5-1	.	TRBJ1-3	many	TGCGCCAGCAGCTACACCAGCCTCTCGGTTGAAGCGTCTGGAAACACCATATATTTT	CASSYTSLSVEASGNTIYF
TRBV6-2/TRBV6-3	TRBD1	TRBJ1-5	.	TGTGCCAGCAGTTACCCCCGACAGGGGGCACGGCAGCCCCAGCATTTT	CASSYPRQGARQPQHF
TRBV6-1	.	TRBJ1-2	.	TGTGCCAGCAGTCGAGGCAGGACTAACTATGGCTACACCTTC	CASSRGRTNYGYTF
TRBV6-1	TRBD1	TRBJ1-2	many	TGTGCCAGCAGACAAAGGACAGGGCGGTATGGCTACACCTTC	CASRQRTGRYGYTF
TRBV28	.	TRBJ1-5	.	TGTGCCAGCAGGTACATTAATCAGCCCCAGCATTTT	CASRYINQPQHF
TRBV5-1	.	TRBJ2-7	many	TGCGCCAGCAGCCGCCGGGGAACCTACGAGCAGTACTTC	CASSRRGTYEQYF
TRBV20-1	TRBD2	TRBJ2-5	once	TGCAGTGCTAGGAGGCTAGCGGGAGAGTCGGAGACCCAGTACTTC	CSARRLAGESETQYF
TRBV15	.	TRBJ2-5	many	TGTGCCACCAGCAGAGGCATCGTGGAGACCCAGTACTTC	CATSRGIVETQYF
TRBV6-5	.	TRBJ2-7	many	TGTGCCAGCACAATCGGTGGCCAGTCCTACGAGCAGTACTTC	CASTIGGQSYEQYF
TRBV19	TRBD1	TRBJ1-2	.	TGTGCCAGTAGTATTACCGGGACAGTCGCATTC	CASSITGTVAF
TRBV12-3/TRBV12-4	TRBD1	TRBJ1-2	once	TGTGCCAACACTATAGTTACAGGGGGCCGTAGCTATGGCTACACCTTC	CANTIVTGGRSYGYTF
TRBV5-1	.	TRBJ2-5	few	TGCGCCAGCAGCTTGGACGTAGGGGTAAAAGAGACCCAGTACTTC	CASSLDVGVKETQYF
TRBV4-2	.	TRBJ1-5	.	TGTGCCAGCAGCCGCAGGGCAGAACTTAGCAATCAGCCCCAGCATTTT	CASSRRAELSNQPQHF
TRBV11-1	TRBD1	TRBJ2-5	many	TGTGCCAGCCGGGACAGCTCCTTCCAAGAGACCCAGTACTTC	CASRDSSFQETQYF
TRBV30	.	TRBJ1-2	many	TGTGCCTGGAGTGTCCGGGATTTAGGTGGCTACACCTTC	CAWSVRDLGGYTF
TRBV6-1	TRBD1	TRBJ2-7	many	TGTGCCAGCAAACTCTTGAAGACAGGGGGTTCCTACGAGCAGTACTTC	CASKLLKTGGSYEQYF
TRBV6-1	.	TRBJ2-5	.	TGTGCCAGCAGTGAACTAGGGGGACTGGAGACCCAGTACTTC	CASSELGGLETQYF
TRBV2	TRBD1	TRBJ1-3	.	TGTGCCAGCAGGGGACAGGAAAACACCATATATTTT	CASRGQENTIYF
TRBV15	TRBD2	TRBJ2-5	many	TGTGCCACCAGCTGGACTAGCGGGGGGCCGCCAGAGACCCAGTACTTC	CATSWTSGGPPETQYF
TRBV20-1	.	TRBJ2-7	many	TGCAGTGCTAGAGATATGGGCAGGGAAGGCGAGCAGTACTTC	CSARDMGREGEQYF
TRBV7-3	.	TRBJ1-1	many	TGTGCCAGCAGCTTAAAGGGTGCGGCCTCTGAAGCTTTCTTT	CASSLKGAASEAFF
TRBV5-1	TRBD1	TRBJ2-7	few	TGCGCCAGCAGCTGGGGACAGGGGTCCTACGAGCAGTACTTC	CASSWGQGSYEQYF
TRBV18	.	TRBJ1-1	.	TGTGCCAGCTCACAAGGGGTGGATGAGGAAGCTTTCTTT	CASSQGVDEEAFF
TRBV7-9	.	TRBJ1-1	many	TGTGCCAGCAGCTTATCGACAACGAACACTGAAGCTTTCTTT	CASSLSTTNTEAFF
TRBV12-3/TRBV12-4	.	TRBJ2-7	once	TGTGCCAGCAGTTCCCCTCAGGGGGGAAGGGACGAGCAGTACTTC	CASSSPQGGRDEQYF
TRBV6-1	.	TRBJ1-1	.	TGTGCCAGCAGTGATGTCGGCCAAAACACTGAAGCTTTCTTT	CASSDVGQNTEAFF
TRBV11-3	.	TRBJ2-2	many	TGTGCCAGCAGCTTAGATACCTCCGGGGCCGGGGAGCTGTTTTTT	CASSLDTSGAGELFF
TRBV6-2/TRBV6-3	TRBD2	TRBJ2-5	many	TGTGCCAGCAGTTACGCCGTGGGCGGGAGTGAGACCCAGTACTTC	CASSYAVGGSETQYF
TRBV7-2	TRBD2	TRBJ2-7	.	TGTGCCAGCAGCCGAACCGGGACTAGTACCTACGAGCAGTACTTC	CASSRTGTSTYEQYF
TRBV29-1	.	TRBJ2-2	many	TGCAGCGTTGTCTTTGGGCCCGGGGAGCTGTTTTTT	CSVVFGPGELFF
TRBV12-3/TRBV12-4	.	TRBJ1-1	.	TGTACCAGCAGTTTGGCGAACACTGAAGCTTTCTTT	CTSSLANTEAFF
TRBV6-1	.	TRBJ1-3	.	TGTGCCAGCAGACGACAGGATGGAAACACCATATATTTT	CASRRQDGNTIYF
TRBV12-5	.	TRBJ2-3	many	TGTGCTAGTGGTTTGACCGGCGGGGGCACAGATACGCAGTATTTT	CASGLTGGGTDTQYF
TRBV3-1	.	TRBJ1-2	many	TGTGCCAGCAGCCAAGAAAACGGGAGTGGAGGCTACACCTTC	CASSQENGSGGYTF
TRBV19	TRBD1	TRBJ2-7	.	TGTGCCAGTAGATCTTCAGGACAGGGGGCCTACGAGCAGTACTTC	CASRSSGQGAYEQYF
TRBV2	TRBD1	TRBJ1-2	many	TGTGCCAGCAGTTCGGACAGGGGATTGGGCTACACCTTC	CASSSDRGLGYTF
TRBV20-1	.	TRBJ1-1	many	TGCAGTGCTAGTGCGGGGGCGCTCGCTGAAGCTTTCTTT	CSASAGALAEAFF
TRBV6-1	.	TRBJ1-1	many	TGTGCCAGCAGTGACGCCCCGGGGGCCACTGAAGCTTTCTTT	CASSDAPGATEAFF
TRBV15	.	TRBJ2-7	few	TGTGCCACGGGGCTCCACGAGCAGTACTTC	CATGLHEQYF
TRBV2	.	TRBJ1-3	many	TGTGCCAGCAGCCAGACTGGAAACACCATATATTTT	CASSQTGNTIYF